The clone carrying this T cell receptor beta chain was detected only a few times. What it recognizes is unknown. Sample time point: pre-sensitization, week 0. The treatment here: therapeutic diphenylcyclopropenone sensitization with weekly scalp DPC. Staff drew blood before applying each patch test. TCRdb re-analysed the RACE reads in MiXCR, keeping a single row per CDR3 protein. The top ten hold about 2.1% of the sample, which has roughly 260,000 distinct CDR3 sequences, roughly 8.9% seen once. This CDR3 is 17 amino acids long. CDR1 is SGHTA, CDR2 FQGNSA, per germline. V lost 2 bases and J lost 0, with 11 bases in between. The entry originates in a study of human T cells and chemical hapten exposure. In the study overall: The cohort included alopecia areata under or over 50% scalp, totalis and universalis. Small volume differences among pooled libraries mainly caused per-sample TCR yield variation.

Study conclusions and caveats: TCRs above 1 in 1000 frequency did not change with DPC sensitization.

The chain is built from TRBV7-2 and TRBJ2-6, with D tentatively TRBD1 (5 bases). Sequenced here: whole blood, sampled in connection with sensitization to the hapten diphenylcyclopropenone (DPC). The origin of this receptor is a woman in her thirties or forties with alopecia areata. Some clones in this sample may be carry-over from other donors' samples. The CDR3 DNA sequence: TGTGCCAGCAGCTTAAGGACAAGGAGCTCTGGGGCCAACGTCCTGACTTTC. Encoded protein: CASSLRTRSSGANVLTF.